This T cell receptor beta chain was captured by sequencing in a study of neurological immune-mediated disorders. Study conclusions and caveats: Phylogenetic grouping placed 18 of 34 multiple sclerosis patients' repertoires in one related-CDR3 cluster, a possible signature. With the multiple sclerosis repertoire cluster, neither clinical nor MRI features showed any association.

The CDR3 runs 16 residues. Germline lookup yields CDR1 SGHRS and CDR2 YFSETQ. Trimming removed 0 bases at V and 5 bases at J, with 16 bases between. This clonotype has ten or more counts. What it binds is not known. PBMCs numbering 2 million and stored at -80 C yielded the unsorted libraries. A single run covered 15-18 subjects with over 160 million TCR-beta sequences. Via MiXCR, TCRdb re-called the 5' RACE reads, giving one row per CDR3 protein. The data show about 55,000 distinct CDR3 sequences, around 4% seen once. The V and J genes are TRBV5-1 and TRBJ2-3, with a weak D call TRBD2 (6 bases). Material: PBMCs. This receptor was taken from a man in his thirties or forties with multiple sclerosis. This CDR3 is CASSLAGRERVDTQYF. The CDR3 nucleotides read TGCGCCAGCAGCTTGGCCGGCCGGGAGAGGGTAGATACGCAGTATTTT.